This T cell receptor beta chain was obtained from a study of shared clonotypes between healthy human individuals. Turning to this clone: Its specificity is not known.

Study-wide findings and caveats: Against clonotypes common to all four donors, non-shared ones had lower generation probabilities.

Cells designated naive CD8 were CD45RO-negative and were positively selected for CCR7, with terminally differentiated effector memory CD45RA+ cells excluded. Using immunoSEQ multiplex PCR, the repertoire was profiled, and TCRdb retains in-frame clones only, with some absent. The sample has more than 2 million clones; roughly 93% are singletons. The TCR was taken from a man aged 18 to 30 in good health. Some clones in this sample may be carry-over from other donors' samples. Sequencing was performed on naive CD8+ T cells from PBMCs.

The CDR3 sequence: CASSLTRGEQYF. The CDR3, as DNA: TGTGCCAGCAGTTTGACACGGGGCGAGCAGTACTTC. The genes are TRBV27 and TRBJ2-7; a weak D match, TRBD2 (5 bases). This CDR3 comprises 12 residues. Trimming removed 3 bases from V and 6 bases from J, with 9 bases in between. CDR1 and CDR2 (germline): MNHEY, SMNVEV (reference sequence).